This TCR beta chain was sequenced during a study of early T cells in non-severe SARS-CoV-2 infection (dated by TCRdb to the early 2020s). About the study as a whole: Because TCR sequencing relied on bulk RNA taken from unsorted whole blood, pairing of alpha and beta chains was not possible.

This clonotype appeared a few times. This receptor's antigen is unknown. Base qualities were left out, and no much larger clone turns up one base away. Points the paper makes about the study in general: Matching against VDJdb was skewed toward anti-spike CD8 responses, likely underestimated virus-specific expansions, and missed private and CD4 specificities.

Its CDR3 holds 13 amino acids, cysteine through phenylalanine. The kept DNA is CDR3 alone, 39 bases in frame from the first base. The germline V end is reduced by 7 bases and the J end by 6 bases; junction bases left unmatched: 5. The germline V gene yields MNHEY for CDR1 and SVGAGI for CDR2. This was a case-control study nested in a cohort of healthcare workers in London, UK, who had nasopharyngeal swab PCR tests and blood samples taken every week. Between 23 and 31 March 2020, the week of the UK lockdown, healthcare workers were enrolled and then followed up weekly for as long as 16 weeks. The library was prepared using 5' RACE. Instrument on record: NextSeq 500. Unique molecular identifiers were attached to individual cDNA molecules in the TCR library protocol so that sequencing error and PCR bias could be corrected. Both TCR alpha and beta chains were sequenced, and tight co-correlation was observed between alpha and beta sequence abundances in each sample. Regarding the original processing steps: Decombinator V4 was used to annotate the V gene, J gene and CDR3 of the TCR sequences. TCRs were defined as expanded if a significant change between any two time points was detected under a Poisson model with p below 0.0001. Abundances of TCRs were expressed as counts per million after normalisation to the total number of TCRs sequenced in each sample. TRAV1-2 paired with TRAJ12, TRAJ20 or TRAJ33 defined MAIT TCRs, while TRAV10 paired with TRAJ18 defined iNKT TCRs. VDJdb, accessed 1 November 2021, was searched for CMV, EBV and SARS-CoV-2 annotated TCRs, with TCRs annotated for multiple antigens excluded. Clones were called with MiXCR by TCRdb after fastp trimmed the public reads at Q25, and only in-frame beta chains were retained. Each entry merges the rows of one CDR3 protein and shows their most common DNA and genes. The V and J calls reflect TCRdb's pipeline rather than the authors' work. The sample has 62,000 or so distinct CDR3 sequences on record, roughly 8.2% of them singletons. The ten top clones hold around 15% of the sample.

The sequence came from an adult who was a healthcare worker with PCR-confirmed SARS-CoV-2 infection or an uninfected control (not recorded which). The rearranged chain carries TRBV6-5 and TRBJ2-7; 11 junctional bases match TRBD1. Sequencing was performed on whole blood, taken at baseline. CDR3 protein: CASTRTGGGEQYF. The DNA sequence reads TGTGCCAGCACCCGGACAGGGGGCGGCGAGCAGTACTTC.